The 5 T cell receptor beta chains below all came from one sample that was sequenced in a study of blood T cell repertoires in COVID-19. Some clones are missing from TCRdb's copy, which holds only in-frame ones; the method was immunoSEQ multiplex PCR. Among some 200,000 clones listed, around 90% were seen once. Sequencing used PBMCs or T cells enriched from blood (not recorded which). These receptors originate from a woman aged 25 to 45 who had recovered from COVID-19.

This chain links TRBV29-1 with TRBJ1-1; 7 bases match TRBD1. V was clipped by 7 bases and J by 0 bases; unmatched bases: 5. The CDR3 is 13 amino acids. The germline V gene encodes CDR1 SQVTM and CDR2 ANQGSEA. Here the CDR3 reads CSASGQLNTEAFF. The CDR3 DNA reads as TGCAGCGCCTCGGGACAGTTGAACACTGAAGCTTTCTTT.

A few counts support this clone. The chain has TRBV18 and TRBJ2-7, with TRBD1 identical over 8 bases. This CDR3 is built from 13 residues. The germline CDR1 and CDR2 sequences are KGHSH and LQKENI. J was trimmed by 5 bases and V by 8 bases; bases with no gene match: 8. The CDR3 protein is CASTQGAGNEQYF. As DNA, the CDR3 is TGTGCCAGCACCCAGGGGGCAGGAAACGAGCAGTACTTC.

The gene calls are TRBV6-5 and TRBJ2-1, with a tentative D call TRBD2 (6 bases). Germline V CDR1 and CDR2: MNHEY, SVGAGI. Between the trimmed V and J ends, which lost 6 bases and 4 bases, there was a span of 16 bases. The CDR3 consists of 15 residues. In DNA form, the CDR3 reads TGTGCCAGCAGGTCCGGGACTGGCGGGTACAATGAGCAGTTCTTC. Its protein product is CASRSGTGGYNEQFF.

The rearrangement uses TRBV3-1 (or the pseudogene TRBV3-2) and TRBJ1-1; unclear D gene. Looked up from germline, CDR1 is LGHDT and CDR2 is YNNKEL (reference sequence). V was trimmed by 1 base and J by 10 bases, leaving 10 bases between them. The CDR3 consists of 12 residues. CDR3 nucleotide sequence: TGTGCCAGCAGCCAAGTCGTCGGAGGAGCTTTCTTT. Protein: CASSQVVGGAFF.

The chain joins TRBV25-1 to TRBJ2-3; TRBD1 matches 8 bases. The CDR3 is made up of 15 amino acids. V lost 6 bases, J lost 3 bases, and 8 bases stayed unmatched. Per the germline V gene, CDR1 is MGHDK and CDR2 is SYGVNS. The chain's CDR3 is CASRAGTGRTDTQYF. CDR3 nucleotides: TGTGCCAGCAGGGCCGGGACAGGTCGGACAGATACGCAGTATTTT.